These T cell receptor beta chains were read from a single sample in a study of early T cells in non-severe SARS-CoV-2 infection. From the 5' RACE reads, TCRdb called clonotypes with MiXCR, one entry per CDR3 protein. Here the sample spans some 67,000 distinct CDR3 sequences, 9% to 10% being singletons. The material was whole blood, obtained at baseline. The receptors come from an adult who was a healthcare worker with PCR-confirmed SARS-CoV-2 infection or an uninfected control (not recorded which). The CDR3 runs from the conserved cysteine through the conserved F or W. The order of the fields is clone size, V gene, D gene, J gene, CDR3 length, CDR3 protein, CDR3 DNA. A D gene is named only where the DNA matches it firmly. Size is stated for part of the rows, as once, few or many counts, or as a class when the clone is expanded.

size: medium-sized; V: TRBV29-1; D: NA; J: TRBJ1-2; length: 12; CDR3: CSVMEGFYGYTF; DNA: TGCAGCGTTATGGAGGGTTTCTATGGCTACACCTTC
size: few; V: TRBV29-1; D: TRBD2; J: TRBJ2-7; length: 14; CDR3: CSGGGQGGLHEQYF; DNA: TGCAGCGGAGGAGGTCAGGGAGGGCTCCACGAGCAGTACTTC
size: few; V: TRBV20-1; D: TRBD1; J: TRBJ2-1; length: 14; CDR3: CSPRGDREFDEQFF; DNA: TGCAGCCCTAGAGGGGACAGGGAGTTCGATGAGCAGTTCTTC
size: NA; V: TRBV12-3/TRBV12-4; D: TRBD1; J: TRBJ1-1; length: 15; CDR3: CASSLTGERGTEAFF; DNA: TGTGCCAGCAGTTTAACAGGGGAGAGGGGGACTGAAGCTTTCTTT
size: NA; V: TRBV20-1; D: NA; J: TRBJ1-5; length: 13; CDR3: CSARDLRDQPQHF; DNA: TGCAGTGCTAGAGATCTTAGGGATCAGCCCCAGCATTTT
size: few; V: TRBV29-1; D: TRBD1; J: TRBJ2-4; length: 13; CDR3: CSAGADREAIQYF; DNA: TGCAGCGCTGGTGCGGACAGGGAAGCCATTCAGTACTTC
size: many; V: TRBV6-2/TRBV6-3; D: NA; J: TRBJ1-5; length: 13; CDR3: CASSQLPHQPQHF; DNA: TGTGCCAGCAGCCAACTCCCGCACCAGCCCCAGCATTTT
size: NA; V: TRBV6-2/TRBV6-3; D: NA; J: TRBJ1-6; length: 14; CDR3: CASSETEDNSPLHF; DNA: TGTGCCAGCAGTGAGACTGAGGATAATTCACCCCTCCATTTT
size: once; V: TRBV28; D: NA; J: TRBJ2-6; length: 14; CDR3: CASRAGVGANVLTF; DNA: TGTGCCAGCAGGGCAGGGGTCGGGGCCAACGTCCTGACTTTC
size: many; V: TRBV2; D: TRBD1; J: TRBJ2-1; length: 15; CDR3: CASSKDRGSYNEQFF; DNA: TGTGCCAGCAGCAAAGACAGGGGATCCTACAATGAGCAGTTCTTC
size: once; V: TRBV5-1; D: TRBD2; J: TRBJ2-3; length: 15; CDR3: CASRALAASTDTQYF; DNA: TGCGCCAGCAGGGCGCTAGCGGCGAGCACAGATACGCAGTATTTT
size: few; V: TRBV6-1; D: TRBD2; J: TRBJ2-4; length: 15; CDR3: CASSGGGLAKNIQYF; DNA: TGTGCCAGCAGTGGGGGGGGATTAGCCAAAAACATTCAGTACTTC
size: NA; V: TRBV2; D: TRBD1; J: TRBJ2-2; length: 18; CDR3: CASSGDRGQGYNTGELFF; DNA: TGTGCCAGCAGTGGCGACAGGGGGCAAGGGTATAACACCGGGGAGCTGTTTTTT
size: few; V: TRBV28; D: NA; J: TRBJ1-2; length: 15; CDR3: CASSSQHLTNYGYTF; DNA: TGTGCCAGCAGTTCTCAACATTTAACCAACTATGGCTACACCTTC
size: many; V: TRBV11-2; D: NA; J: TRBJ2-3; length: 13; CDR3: CATSLMGPDTQYF; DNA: TGTGCCACCAGCTTAATGGGTCCAGATACGCAGTATTTT
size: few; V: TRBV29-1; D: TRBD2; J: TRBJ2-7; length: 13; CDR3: CSGRDVSSYEQYF; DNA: TGCAGTGGGAGGGATGTCAGCTCCTACGAGCAGTACTTC